These T cell receptor beta chains were read from a single sample in a study of PD-1 blockade in classical Hodgkin lymphoma. Only in-frame clones appear in the TCRdb table, and some are missing; sequencing was by immunoSEQ multiplex PCR. The sample lists almost 100,000 clones; roughly 92% were seen once. Sample: peripheral blood mononuclear cells (PBMCs), taken at baseline. Receptors were obtained from a human donor with classical Hodgkin lymphoma. The CDR3 runs from the conserved cysteine through the conserved F or W. A D gene is named only where the DNA matches it firmly. Clone size is shown for a subset of rows, as once, few, many or a class of expanded clone.

TRBD1 | 14 | . | TRBJ2-3 | TRBV5-4 | CASSSPLGGGTQYF | TGTGCCAGCAGCTCTCCCCTAGGGGGCGGGACGCAGTATTTT
. | 19 | . | TRBJ2-7 | TRBV9 | CASSVYRERSEYSGYEQYF | TGTGCCAGCAGCGTTTACAGGGAGAGATCAGAATATAGCGGGTACGAGCAGTACTTC
. | 17 | . | TRBJ2-3 | TRBV6-1 | CASSELGVLEGLDTQYF | TGTGCCAGCAGTGAACTTGGGGTCCTTGAGGGTTTGGATACGCAGTATTTT
TRBD1 | 16 | once | TRBJ1-2 | TRBV9 | CASRGTGAGENYGYTF | TGTGCCAGCAGGGGGACAGGGGCGGGAGAGAACTATGGCTACACCTTC
. | 14 | . | TRBJ2-7 | TRBV7-3 | CASSLAQGGNEQYF | TGTGCCAGCAGCTTAGCACAGGGAGGGAACGAGCAGTACTTC
. | 18 | . | TRBJ2-1 | TRBV9 | CASSVGLSGTGAFYEQFF | TGTGCCAGCAGCGTAGGTTTGTCCGGGACTGGGGCCTTTTATGAGCAGTTCTTC
. | 11 | few | TRBJ1-3 | TRBV7-9 | CASSSGNTIYF | TGTGCCAGCAGCTCGGGGAACACCATATATTTT
TRBD2 | 14 | . | TRBJ2-1 | TRBV4-2 | CASSELARHGEQFF | TGTGCCAGCAGCGAACTAGCGCGGCATGGTGAGCAGTTCTTC
. | 12 | . | TRBJ2-1 | TRBV19 | CASSAVDNEQFF | TGTGCCAGTAGTGCGGTAGACAATGAGCAGTTCTTC
. | 15 | . | TRBJ2-6 | TRBV6-5 | CASSYQGGGANVLTF | TGTGCCAGCAGTTACCAGGGCGGCGGGGCCAACGTCCTGACTTTC
. | 13 | . | TRBJ1-1 | TRBV27 | CASSLWENTEAFF | TGTGCCAGCAGTTTATGGGAAAACACTGAAGCTTTCTTT
. | 14 | . | TRBJ1-2 | TRBV5-1 | CASSALGGGYGYTF | TGCGCCAGCAGCGCCCTTGGAGGGGGCTATGGCTACACCTTC
TRBD1 | 16 | once | TRBJ2-5 | TRBV11-2 | CASSYIGDRGRETQYF | TGTGCCAGCAGCTACATAGGGGACAGGGGGCGAGAGACCCAGTACTTC
. | 12 | . | TRBJ1-2 | TRBV29-1 | CSVAWTNYGYTF | TGCAGCGTAGCCTGGACCAACTATGGCTACACCTTC
TRBD2 | 16 | . | TRBJ2-2 | TRBV5-1 | CASSPGLAGNTGELFF | TGCGCCAGCAGCCCAGGACTAGCGGGGAACACCGGGGAGCTGTTTTTT
. | 13 | . | TRBJ2-2 | TRBV18 | CASSPDIAGELFF | TGTGCCAGCTCACCGGACATTGCCGGGGAGCTGTTTTTT